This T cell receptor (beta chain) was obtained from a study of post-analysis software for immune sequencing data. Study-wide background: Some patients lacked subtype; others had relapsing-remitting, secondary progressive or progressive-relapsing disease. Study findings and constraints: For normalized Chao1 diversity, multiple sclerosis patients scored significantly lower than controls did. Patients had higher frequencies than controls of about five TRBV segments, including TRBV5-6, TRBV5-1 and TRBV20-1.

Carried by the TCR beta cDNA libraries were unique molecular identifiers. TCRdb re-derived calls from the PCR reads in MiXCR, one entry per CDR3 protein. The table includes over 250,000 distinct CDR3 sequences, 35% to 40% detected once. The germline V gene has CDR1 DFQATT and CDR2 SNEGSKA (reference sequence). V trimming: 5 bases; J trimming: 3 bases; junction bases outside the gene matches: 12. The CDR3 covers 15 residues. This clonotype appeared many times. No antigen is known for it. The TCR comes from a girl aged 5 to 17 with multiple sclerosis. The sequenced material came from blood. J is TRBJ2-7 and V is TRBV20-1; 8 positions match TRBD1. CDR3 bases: TGCAGTGCTCGACCCCGGGACAGGCCCCACTACGAGCAGTACTTC. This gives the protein CSARPRDRPHYEQYF.